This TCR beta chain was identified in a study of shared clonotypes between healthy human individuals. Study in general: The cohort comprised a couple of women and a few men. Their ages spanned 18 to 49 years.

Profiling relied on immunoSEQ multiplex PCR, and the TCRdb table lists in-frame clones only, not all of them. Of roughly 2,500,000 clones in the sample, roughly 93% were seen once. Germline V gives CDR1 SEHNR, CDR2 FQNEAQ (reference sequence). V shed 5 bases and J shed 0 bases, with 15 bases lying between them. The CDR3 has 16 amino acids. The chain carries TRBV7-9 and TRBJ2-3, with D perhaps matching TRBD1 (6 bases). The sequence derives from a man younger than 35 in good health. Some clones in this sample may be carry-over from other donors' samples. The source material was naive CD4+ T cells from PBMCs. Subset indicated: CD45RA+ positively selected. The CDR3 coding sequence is TGTGCCAGCAGCGCCATGGGGACAACTAGCACAGATACGCAGTATTTT. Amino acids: CASSAMGTTSTDTQYF.